The rows below give T cell receptor beta chains drawn from one sample of a study of shared clonotypes between healthy human individuals. TCRdb's table, derived via immunoSEQ multiplex PCR, lists solely in-frame clones and lacks some. The sample has 1.5 million to 1.9 million clones; 98% are singletons. Sequences were obtained from naive CD4+ T cells sorted from blood. All receptors come from a man under 40 in good health. Each CDR3 is given with its conserved first and last residue. D genes are given only for firm matches. Size values are once, few and many counts, or a class for expanded clones, and some rows have none.

CDR3 DNA	CDR3 protein	clone size	V gene	J gene	CDR3 length	D gene
TGTGCCAGCAGGCTAGCGGGAGGGCCCTACAATGAGCAGTTCTTC	CASRLAGGPYNEQFF	.	TRBV5-6	TRBJ2-1	15	TRBD2
TGTGCCAGCAGTGGACAGGCGGGCACTGAAGCTTTCTTT	CASSGQAGTEAFF	.	TRBV6-4	TRBJ1-1	13	.
TGTGCCACCTACGGGACGTCGCAATATGGCTACACCTTC	CATYGTSQYGYTF	once	TRBV28	TRBJ1-2	13	.
TGTGCCAGCAGCTTAGGGACTAAGTTCAATGAGCAGTTCTTC	CASSLGTKFNEQFF	.	TRBV7-9	TRBJ2-1	14	.
TGTGCCAGCAGCTTGTACGGTAGCAATCAGCCCCAGCATTTT	CASSLYGSNQPQHF	once	TRBV5-5	TRBJ1-5	14	.
TGTGCCAGCAGCTCGATACCCGGGACAGGGGACCACGAGCAGTACTTC	CASSSIPGTGDHEQYF	.	TRBV7-9	TRBJ2-7	16	TRBD1
TGTGCCAGCAGCTTAGGCGGGACTAGCGGGAGCCTCAATGAGCAGTTCTTC	CASSLGGTSGSLNEQFF	.	TRBV7-6	TRBJ2-1	17	TRBD2
TGCGCCAGCAGCCAAGGTCCAGCGGGAGGCCAAGAGACCCAGTACTTC	CASSQGPAGGQETQYF	once	TRBV4-1	TRBJ2-5	16	TRBD2
TGTGCCAGCCGAAAGGACAGGCCAGCCTACGAGCAGTACTTC	CASRKDRPAYEQYF	.	TRBV6-5	TRBJ2-7	14	TRBD1
TGCGCCAGCAGCCAAGACAATCGACTACCACCTCCCTGGGAGCAGTACTTC	CASSQDNRLPPPWEQYF	.	TRBV4-3	TRBJ2-7	17	.
TGCAGCGTTTTCATCCGGGGAGAGACCCAGTACTTC	CSVFIRGETQYF	.	TRBV29-1	TRBJ2-5	12	.
TGCAGCGTTGGGACAGGGGTAGCCGAGCAGTACTTC	CSVGTGVAEQYF	.	TRBV29-1	TRBJ2-7	12	TRBD1
TGTGCCAGCAGCGAGGGGGCGAGCCGGGTAGGGGCTGAAGCTTTCTTT	CASSEGASRVGAEAFF	.	TRBV7-2	TRBJ1-1	16	TRBD1
TGTGCCAGCAGTTACTCGACGCAGGGGACTTGGCCGGAAGCTTTCTTT	CASSYSTQGTWPEAFF	once	TRBV6-5	TRBJ1-1	16	.
TGTGCCAGCACCAGAACAGCCTATGGCTACACCTTC	CASTRTAYGYTF	.	TRBV7-2	TRBJ1-2	12	.
TGTGCCAGCAGCGCTGGGACTTGGAACACCGGGGAGCTGTTTTTT	CASSAGTWNTGELFF	.	TRBV5-4	TRBJ2-2	15	.
TGTGCCAGCTCACCATTACAGGGGGGCTCCTACGAGCAGTACTTC	CASSPLQGGSYEQYF	.	TRBV18	TRBJ2-7	15	TRBD1
TGTGCCAGCAGCGTAGGCGCGGGACAGGGGACGACCGACTACGAGCAGTACTTC	CASSVGAGQGTTDYEQYF	.	TRBV9	TRBJ2-7	18	TRBD1
TGTGCCAGCAATATCGGGGGCGCCTACGAGCAGTACTTC	CASNIGGAYEQYF	.	TRBV6-1	TRBJ2-7	13	.
TGTGCCAGCTCTTTGGAGGGCACTGGGGCCAACGTCCTGACTTTC	CASSLEGTGANVLTF	.	TRBV28	TRBJ2-6	15	.
TGTGCCAGCACCCTTCCGGGACAGGTCACAGATACGCAGTATTTT	CASTLPGQVTDTQYF	.	TRBV6-1	TRBJ2-3	15	TRBD1
TGTGCCAGCAGTGACCCCGCCGTTGGGGTGACCCAGTACTTC	CASSDPAVGVTQYF	.	TRBV25-1	TRBJ2-5	14	.
TGTGCCAGCTTACCGGGCGCGGGGCCTGGCCTGAGGCAGTACTTC	CASLPGAGPGLRQYF	.	TRBV18	TRBJ2-7	15	.
TGCGCCAGCAGCTTGGGCAATGATGAGCAGTTCTTC	CASSLGNDEQFF	.	TRBV5-1	TRBJ2-1	12	.
TGTGCCAGCACCACACCGAACACCGGGGAGCTGTTTTTT	CASTTPNTGELFF	few	TRBV7-2	TRBJ2-2	13	.